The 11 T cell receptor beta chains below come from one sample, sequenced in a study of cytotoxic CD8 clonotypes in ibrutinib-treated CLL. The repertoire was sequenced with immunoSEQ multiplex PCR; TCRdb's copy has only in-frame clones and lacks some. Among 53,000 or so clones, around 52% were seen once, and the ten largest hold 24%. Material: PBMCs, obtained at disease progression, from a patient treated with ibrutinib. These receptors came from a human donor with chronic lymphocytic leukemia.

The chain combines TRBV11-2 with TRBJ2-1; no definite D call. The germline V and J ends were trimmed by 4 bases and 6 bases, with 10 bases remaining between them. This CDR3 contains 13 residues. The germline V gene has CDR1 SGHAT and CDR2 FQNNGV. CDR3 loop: CASSSTHFNEQFF. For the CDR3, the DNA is TGTGCCAGCAGCTCGACACACTTCAATGAGCAGTTCTTC.

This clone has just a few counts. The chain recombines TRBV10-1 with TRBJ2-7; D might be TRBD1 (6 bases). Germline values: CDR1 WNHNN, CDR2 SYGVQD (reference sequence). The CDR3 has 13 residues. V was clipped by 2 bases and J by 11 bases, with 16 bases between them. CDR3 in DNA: TGCGCCAGCAGTGAGCCAGGTTATTACAGGGAGTACTTC. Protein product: CASSEPGYYREYF.

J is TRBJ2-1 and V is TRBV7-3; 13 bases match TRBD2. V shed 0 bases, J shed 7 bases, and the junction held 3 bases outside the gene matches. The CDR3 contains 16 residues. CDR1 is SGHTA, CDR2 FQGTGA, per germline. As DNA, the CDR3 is TGTGCCAGCAGCTTAACCGGGACTAGCGGGAATAATGAGCAGTTCTTC. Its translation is CASSLTGTSGNNEQFF.

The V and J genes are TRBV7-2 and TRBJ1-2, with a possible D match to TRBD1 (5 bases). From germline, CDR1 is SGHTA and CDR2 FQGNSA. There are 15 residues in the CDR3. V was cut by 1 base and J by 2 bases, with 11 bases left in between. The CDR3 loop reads CASSLVGDSNYGYTF. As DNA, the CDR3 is TGTGCCAGCAGCTTAGTGGGCGACAGCAACTATGGCTACACCTTC.

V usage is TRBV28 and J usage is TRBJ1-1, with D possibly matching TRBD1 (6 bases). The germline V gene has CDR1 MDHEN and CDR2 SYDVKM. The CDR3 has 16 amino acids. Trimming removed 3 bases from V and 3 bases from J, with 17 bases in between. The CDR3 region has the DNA TGTGCCAGCAGTTTGGGGACTACAGGGATGCACACTGAAGCTTTCTTT. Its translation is CASSLGTTGMHTEAFF. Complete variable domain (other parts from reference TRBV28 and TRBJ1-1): DVKVTQSSRYLVKRTGEKVFLECVQDMDHENMFWYRQDPGLGLRLIYFSYDVKMKEKGDIPEGYSVSREKKERFSLILESASTNQTSMYLCASSLGTTGMHTEAFFGQGTRLTVV.

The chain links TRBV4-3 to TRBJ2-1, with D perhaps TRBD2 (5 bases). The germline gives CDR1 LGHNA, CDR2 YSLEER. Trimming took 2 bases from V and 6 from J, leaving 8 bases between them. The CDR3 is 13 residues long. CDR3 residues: CASSQFGINEQFF. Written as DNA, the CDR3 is TGCGCCAGCAGCCAATTCGGGATCAATGAGCAGTTCTTC.

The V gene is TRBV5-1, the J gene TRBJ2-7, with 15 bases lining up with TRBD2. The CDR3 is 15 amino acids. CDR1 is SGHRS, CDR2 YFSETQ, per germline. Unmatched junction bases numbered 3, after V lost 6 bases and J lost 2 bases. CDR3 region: CASTGLAGGTYEQYF. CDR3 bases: TGCGCCAGCACCGGACTAGCGGGGGGGACCTACGAGCAGTACTTC.

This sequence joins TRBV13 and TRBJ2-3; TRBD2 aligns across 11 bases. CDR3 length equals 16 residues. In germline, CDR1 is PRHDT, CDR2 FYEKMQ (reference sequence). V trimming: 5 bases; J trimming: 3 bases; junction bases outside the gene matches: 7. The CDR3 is CASSIYSGGATDTQYF. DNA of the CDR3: TGTGCCAGCAGCATATATAGCGGGGGGGCTACAGATACGCAGTATTTT.

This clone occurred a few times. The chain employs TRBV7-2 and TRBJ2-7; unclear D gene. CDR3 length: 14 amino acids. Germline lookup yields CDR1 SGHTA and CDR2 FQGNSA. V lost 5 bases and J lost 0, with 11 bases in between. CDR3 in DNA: TGTGCCAGCAGCCCGGGTTTACACTCCTACGAGCAGTACTTC. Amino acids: CASSPGLHSYEQYF.

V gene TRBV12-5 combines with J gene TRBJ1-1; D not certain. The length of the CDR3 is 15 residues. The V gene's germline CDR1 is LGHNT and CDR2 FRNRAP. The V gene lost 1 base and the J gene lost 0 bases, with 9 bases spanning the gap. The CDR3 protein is CASGLGAGVNTEAFF. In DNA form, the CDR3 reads TGTGCTAGTGGTTTGGGGGCTGGGGTGAACACTGAAGCTTTCTTT.

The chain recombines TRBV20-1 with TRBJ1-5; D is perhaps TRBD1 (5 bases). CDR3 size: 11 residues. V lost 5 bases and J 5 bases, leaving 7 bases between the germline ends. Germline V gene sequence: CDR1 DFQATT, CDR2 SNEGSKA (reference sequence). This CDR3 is CSAGTDQPQHF. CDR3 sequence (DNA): TGCAGTGCTGGGACCGATCAGCCCCAGCATTTT.